This TCR beta chain emerged from a study of cytomegalovirus exposure and HLA in healthy donors. Study information: Early on, a data release was issued that held about 85 million unique TCRs from HLA-typed donors. Study-wide findings and caveats: Most of the CMV-associated TCR beta chains (in a later analysis) appeared to be HLA-restricted. Cytomegalovirus-associated status was assigned to about 160 TCR beta chains. Earlier findings revealed that most TCR beta V segments proved productive either about 87% or about 30% of the time.

The CDR3 is made up of 15 amino acids. Germline V gene sequence: CDR1 MNHEY, CDR2 SMNVEV (reference sequence). J gave up 3 bases and V 8 bases, and 7 bases lay outside the gene matches. Use of 60 Vbeta and 13 Jbeta primers characterized the PCR. Method: immunoSEQ multiplex PCR; TCRdb's copy keeps in-frame clones and lacks some. The sample lists approximately 88,000 clones; over 70% were seen once. Points on this clone: Its target is not known.

The TCR comes from a man aged 50-60 years in good health and CMV-seropositive. The specimen was PBMCs. The chain joins TRBV27 to TRBJ1-6; 7 bases line up with TRBD1. In DNA, the CDR3 is TGTGCCAGCCGGGACAGAAGAGACTATAATTCACCCCTCCACTTT. Translated, it gives CASRDRRDYNSPLHF.